This T cell receptor (beta chain) was captured by sequencing in a study of T cells expressing NK-cell markers. In the study overall: In the group of eight sequenced donors, seven were HCMV-seropositive and one was seronegative.

Overall study results and limits: Dominant NKG2C+ clonotypes made up roughly 1.0-7.0% of CD8+ T cells in several donors.

TCRdb derives one entry per CDR3 protein from the 5' RACE reads, leaving out DNA. In total, the table holds approximately 150,000 distinct CDR3 sequences. For this clonotype: What it binds is unknown.

The germline CDR1 and CDR2 sequences are MNHEY and SVGAGI. The CDR3 consists of 18 residues. Sequenced sample: blood T cells: a sorted CD56 or NKG2C T cell subset, CD4+ or CD8+ T cells, or bulk PBMC T cells (not recorded which). The clonotype comes from a man younger than 30 in good health. V gene TRBV6-5 combines with J gene TRBJ1-2; TCRdb names TRBD1, which stays unverified in the absence of DNA. Here the CDR3 reads CASSYRTLSGTGEDGYTF.